Included here is one TCR beta chain sequence, with context. This clonotype occurred a few times. What antigen it recognizes has not been identified. There are no base qualities to consult, and no much larger clone falls within one base. This entry comes from a study of T-cell memory formation after mild COVID-19 (dated by TCRdb to about 2021). Background for the entire study: Most TCR sequence clusters were specific to one of the two donors. In a couple of donors, T-cell clones that expanded and contracted after mild COVID-19 were followed by sequencing TCRalpha and TCRbeta repertoires longitudinally. Two young, previously healthy adult volunteers made up the cohort, one male and one female. Broad study findings and their caveats: Some responding clones were detected in pre-infection memory, which suggested that pre-existing cross-reactive memory T cells had joined the SARS-CoV-2 response. The study covered only a couple of mild cases, and larger cohorts including severe cases with pre-infection samples were considered necessary. The second-wave clones that peaked on day 37 were not confirmed to be SARS-CoV-2 specific. Clones that contracted from day 15 to 85 showed balanced CD4/CD8 phenotypes, whereas a second wave of clones that expanded from day 15 to 37 leaned towards CD4+. Contracting CD4+ clones turned up mainly in the CM and EM memory subsets, whereas EMRA was where CD8+ clones were enriched.

Instrument used: Illumina NovaSeq 6000. Using 5'RACE with constant-segment primers, TCRalpha and TCRbeta cDNA libraries were constructed, with sample barcodes and unique molecular identifiers added in the process. RNA was extracted from every sample with Trizol reagent. Libraries were amplified in two PCR steps, with a second sample barcode and Illumina TruSeq adapters added in the second step. Sequencing of the libraries was done on an Illumina NovaSeq, producing 2 x 150 bp paired-end reads. The paper's data handling went like this. Demultiplexing of reads and collapsing into UMI-guided consensus sequences were performed with migec v1.2.7. With mixcr v2.1.11, UMI consensuses were aligned to TRA and TRB V and J templates and assembled into clonotypes. A clonotype was counted as expanded or contracted only if both edgeR and NoisET called the change significant, with noise models trained on biological replicates. For edgeR calls, the thresholds were a false discovery rate-adjusted p below 0.01 and a log2 fold-change of 1. As an exploratory analysis of dynamics, PCA with hierarchical clustering was applied to max-normalized trajectories of the 1000 most abundant clonotypes. Separately sequenced CD4+ and CD8+ repertoires were used to assign a CD4 or CD8 phenotype to each responding clone. TCRdb cleaned the public reads at Q25 with fastp, built clones with MiXCR and kept in-frame beta chains. CDR3 protein sequences are deduplicated, and each keeps its most common genes and DNA. The V and J calls here are based on TCRdb, not the publication. The sample table lists under 450,000 distinct CDR3 sequences, under 15% of them with a count of one. 20% to 25% of the sample rests with the top ten.

PBMCs were isolated by Ficoll-Paque density gradient centrifugation. Reading from cysteine to phenylalanine, the CDR3 counts 15 amino acids. The sequence is cut down to CDR3 DNA, 45 bases in frame from base 1. Between the V and J ends, shortened by 0 bases and 0 bases respectively, the junction contains 8 bases. The germline V gene yields ENHRY for CDR1 and SYGVKD for CDR2. Sequenced input: PBMCs or a T cell subset sorted from them (not recorded which). The receptor was isolated from a man between 18 and 35 years old who had mild COVID-19 (a few samples of this study predate the infection). The sample titles of this study are shuffled in the database, so cell type and time point are left out; the donor was told from shared clones. The chain employs TRBV10-3 and TRBJ1-1, with the identity of the D gene unclear. The DNA is as follows: TGTGCCATCAGTGAGTCCGGATCGGTGAACACTGAAGCTTTCTTT. This codes for CAISESGSVNTEAFF.